A selection of T cell receptor beta chains follows, all from one sample in a study of type 1 regulatory T cells. Their antigen targets remain unknown. TCRdb fed the reads into MiXCR, producing one record per CDR3 protein. The sample has some 60,000 distinct CDR3 sequences; 62% are singletons. Material for sequencing was cultured non-Tr1 T cells, either the whole culture or a sorted T cell fraction (not recorded which). These receptors were obtained from a human donor in good health. CDR3s include the opening cysteine and the closing phenylalanine or tryptophan. The D gene is left open where the match is weak. Where a row states a size, it is once, few, many or the class of an expanded clone; other rows omit it.

d_call | clone_size | j_call | v_call | cdr3_nt | cdr3_aa
TRBD1 | - | TRBJ2-7 | TRBV20-1 | TGCAGTGCTAGGCCCGGGACAGCCTACGAGCAGTACTTC | CSARPGTAYEQYF
TRBD1 | - | TRBJ1-3 | TRBV2 | TGTGCCAGCGAACAGGGGTTCAACACCATATATTTT | CASEQGFNTIYF
TRBD1 | - | TRBJ1-2 | TRBV7-2 | TGTGCCAGCAGCTTAGGAGCGGCCAGGGGGATGAGCTACACCTTC | CASSLGAARGMSYTF
- | - | TRBJ2-1 | TRBV2 | TGTGCCAGCAGTGAGGAGGGGGAGCCCGTTTACAATGAGCAGTTCTTC | CASSEEGEPVYNEQFF
- | - | TRBJ1-1 | TRBV3-1 | TGTGCCAGCACGGGTAGGAGGGACACTGAAGCTTTCTTT | CASTGRRDTEAFF
- | few | TRBJ2-3 | TRBV11-2 | TGTGCCAGCAGCTTAGCGGAGTCCACGTCGGATACGCAGTATTTT | CASSLAESTSDTQYF
- | - | TRBJ2-7 | TRBV5-1 | TGCGCCAGCAGCGAGGGTCCAGTAATGATCGAGCAGTACTTC | CASSEGPVMIEQYF
TRBD2 | - | TRBJ2-7 | TRBV6-1 | TGTGCCAGCAGTGTGGCGGGAGGACGCTACGAGCAGTACTTC | CASSVAGGRYEQYF
TRBD1 | - | TRBJ1-5 | TRBV27 | TGTGCCAGCAGATCGACAGGGAGTCAACCCCAGCATTTT | CASRSTGSQPQHF
- | - | TRBJ2-7 | TRBV10-3 | TGTGCCATCAGTGACGGACTCACCGCCCACGAGCAGTACTTC | CAISDGLTAHEQYF
- | - | TRBJ2-7 | TRBV12-3/TRBV12-4 | TGTGCCAGCAGTTTAATGGCCGGGGGCGGAGAGCAGTACTTC | CASSLMAGGGEQYF
- | - | TRBJ1-5 | TRBV27 | TGTGCCAGCAGTCCTTGGACAGACAATCAGCCCCAGCATTTT | CASSPWTDNQPQHF
TRBD2 | - | TRBJ2-7 | TRBV7-6 | TGTGCCAGCAGCCGGACTAGCGGGAGTTCCTACGAGCAGTACTTC | CASSRTSGSSYEQYF
TRBD2 | - | TRBJ2-5 | TRBV29-1 | TGCAGCGTTGAGCGGGCTAGCGGGGAAGAGACCCAGTACTTC | CSVERASGEETQYF
- | - | TRBJ2-5 | TRBV7-2 | TGTGCCAGCAGCCCGCGCCGGCCGTACCAAGAGACCCAGTACTTC | CASSPRRPYQETQYF
- | - | TRBJ1-1 | TRBV10-2 | TGCGCCAGCAGTGAGAGGGCAGGGAACACTGAAGCTTTCTTT | CASSERAGNTEAFF
- | - | TRBJ2-7 | TRBV20-1 | TGCAGTGCTAGAGATCCCGGCAGGGCGAGCGAGCAGTACTTC | CSARDPGRASEQYF
- | - | TRBJ1-5 | TRBV20-1 | TGCAGTGCCGAGGCGGGGGGCAGGAATTTTCTCGAACAGCCCCAGCATTTT | CSAEAGGRNFLEQPQHF
- | - | TRBJ2-6 | TRBV7-2 | TGTGCCAGCAGCCCCGGACAGACTGGGGCCAACGTCCTGACTTTC | CASSPGQTGANVLTF
- | - | TRBJ2-1 | TRBV28 | TGTGCCAGCAGTGGAAACAATGAGCAGTTCTTC | CASSGNNEQFF
- | few | TRBJ2-7 | TRBV20-1 | TGCAGTGCTAGAGATCCGCTAGCTGGGCAGTACTTC | CSARDPLAGQYF
TRBD2 | - | TRBJ2-2 | TRBV20-1 | TGCAGTACTACCCGGGAGGACACCGGGGAGCTGTTTTTT | CSTTREDTGELFF
- | - | TRBJ2-2 | TRBV20-1 | TGCAGTGCTAGAACCCCAGGGAGGGGGCCCGGGGAGCTGTTTTTT | CSARTPGRGPGELFF
- | few | TRBJ1-4 | TRBV6-6 | TGTGCCAGCCTGGCGGCGGGAACTAATGAAAAACTGTTTTTT | CASLAAGTNEKLFF
- | - | TRBJ2-2 | TRBV30 | TGTGCCTGGAGTGCGCGGGGCGGGGAGCTGTTTTTT | CAWSARGGELFF
- | - | TRBJ2-3 | TRBV6-2/TRBV6-3 | TGTGCCACCATCACCGCGGGATGGACAGATACGCAGTATTTT | CATITAGWTDTQYF
- | - | TRBJ1-5 | TRBV4-3 | TGCGCCAGCAGCCAAGAGTTCACTGGTAGCAATCAGCCCCAGCATTTT | CASSQEFTGSNQPQHF
TRBD2 | - | TRBJ2-5 | TRBV6-2/TRBV6-3 | TGTGCCAGCAGTTACTCGATTTCCGGACTAGCGGGGCGGGAAGAGACCCAGTACTTC | CASSYSISGLAGREETQYF
TRBD1 | - | TRBJ1-2 | TRBV20-1 | TGCAGTGCTAGAGAACCGGGACAGGGGGCAATTTTCTATGGCTACACCTTC | CSAREPGQGAIFYGYTF
TRBD1 | - | TRBJ2-7 | TRBV12-3/TRBV12-4 | TGTGCCAGCAGGCCAACAGGGGCTAGAGGCTACGAGCAGTACTTC | CASRPTGARGYEQYF
- | few | TRBJ2-7 | TRBV7-2 | TGTGCCAGCAGCTTAGCGCAGGGCAGGGGATTGTACGAGCAGTACTTC | CASSLAQGRGLYEQYF
TRBD1 | - | TRBJ1-3 | TRBV19 | TGTGCCAGCATGGACAGGGCTGGAAACACCATATATTTT | CASMDRAGNTIYF
TRBD2 | - | TRBJ2-2 | TRBV7-2 | TGTGCCAGCAGCCCAACGGGGGGGGGGGAGCTGTTTTTT | CASSPTGGGELFF
TRBD1 | - | TRBJ2-2 | TRBV6-6 | TGTGCCAGCAGCCGTTACAGGGGGTATATCACCGGGGAGCTGTTTTTT | CASSRYRGYITGELFF
TRBD1 | - | TRBJ2-7 | TRBV20-1 | TGCAGTGCTAATGCGGCTGAGGGGGCCAACTACGAGCAGTACTTC | CSANAAEGANYEQYF
- | once | TRBJ1-3 | TRBV10-3 | TGTGCCATCACACCGGGGAACGGAAACACCATATATTTT | CAITPGNGNTIYF
- | - | TRBJ1-1 | TRBV12-3/TRBV12-4 | TGTGCCAGCAGGTACAGGGTCGGAGCTTTCTTT | CASRYRVGAFF
- | - | TRBJ2-7 | TRBV2 | TGTGCCAGCAGTGAAGAGGGTTACGAGCAGTACTTC | CASSEEGYEQYF
- | - | TRBJ2-2 | TRBV5-1 | TGCGCCAGCAGAGGCCTGACTAGTGTCCGGGAGCTGTTTTTT | CASRGLTSVRELFF
TRBD2 | - | TRBJ2-1 | TRBV2 | TGTGCCAGCAGTGGGTCTAGCGGGATCGCCTACAATGAGCAGTTCTTC | CASSGSSGIAYNEQFF
- | - | TRBJ2-7 | TRBV28 | TGTGCCAGCATCAATCACCACGGGGGTAGGTACGAGCAGTACTTC | CASINHHGGRYEQYF
- | - | TRBJ2-5 | TRBV5-1 | TGCGCCAGCAGCTTGGGAGTAGACGCGGAGACCCAGTACTTC | CASSLGVDAETQYF
- | - | TRBJ2-1 | TRBV5-1 | TGCGCCAGCTCCTCGATTCTACCCGGCACCCGTGAGCAGTTCTTC | CASSSILPGTREQFF
- | - | TRBJ2-1 | TRBV5-1 | TGCGCCAGCAGCGCCACCGGGAGTGGCAACTACAATGAGCAGTTCTTC | CASSATGSGNYNEQFF
- | - | TRBJ2-7 | TRBV7-3 | TGTGCCAGCAGAAAGGGGGAAACCTCCTACGAGCAGTACTTC | CASRKGETSYEQYF
- | - | TRBJ1-2 | TRBV5-1 | TGCGCCAGCAGCCGGGAAGGAGCCCTCTATGGCTACACCTTC | CASSREGALYGYTF
- | - | TRBJ1-5 | TRBV28 | TGTGCCAGCAGCCTTTGGGCCCTTACCGATAGCAATCAGCCCCAGCATTTT | CASSLWALTDSNQPQHF
TRBD2 | - | TRBJ2-1 | TRBV5-4 | TGTGCCAGCAGCCCCGGACTAGCGGGTTACAATGAGCAGTTCTTC | CASSPGLAGYNEQFF
- | once | TRBJ1-1 | TRBV29-1 | TGCAGCGTTCCAGGAAGGGGGGGGGCGCGGAGTGAAGCTTTCTTT | CSVPGRGGARSEAFF
- | - | TRBJ2-1 | TRBV12-2 | TGTGCAAGTCGCTTAGTCGGGAGGTCTAGCGGGAAAGGCCCTTGCGCTGAGCAGTTCTTC | CASRLVGRSSGKGPCAEQFF
- | - | TRBJ2-1 | TRBV5-1 | TGCGCCAGCAGCTGGGGGACACCCAATGAGCAGTTCTTC | CASSWGTPNEQFF
TRBD1 | - | TRBJ1-2 | TRBV7-2 | TGTGCCAGCAGCTGGAGGACAGGTCTAGACGATCGCTACACCTTC | CASSWRTGLDDRYTF
- | few | TRBJ1-1 | TRBV5-1 | TGCGCCAGCAGCTCTCGGCAGGGGACCCAAAGCGGTCCTTTCTTT | CASSSRQGTQSGPFF
- | - | TRBJ2-7 | TRBV5-4 | TGTGCCAGCAGCGAGACTCGGGAGACCTACGAGCAGTACTTC | CASSETRETYEQYF
TRBD1 | - | TRBJ2-7 | TRBV4-1 | TGCGCCAGCAGCCAAGCCTTGGGGACAGGGGGCCCCTACGAGCAGTACTTC | CASSQALGTGGPYEQYF